This T cell receptor beta chain appears in the sequencing data of a study of PD-1 blockade in classical Hodgkin lymphoma. Study-wide findings and caveats: Reported findings placed baseline TCR diversity lower in newly diagnosed patients (compared with healthy donors). No one has yet defined what causes the repertoire differences, which may be disease activity or prior therapy. Patients with an early start, nivolumab under 1 year after ASCT, were excluded.

Each and every patient relapsed after autologous stem cell transplantation, and patients got differing brentuximab vedotin exposure. Repertoires were generated with immunoSEQ multiplex PCR, while TCRdb's copy carries only in-frame clones and drops some. This table has tens of thousands of clones, more than 75% appearing once. To note about this clone: Antigen specificity is unknown.

V was clipped by 6 bases and J by 1 base; unmatched bases: 5. CDR3 size: 14 residues. The germline gives CDR1 MDHEN, CDR2 SYDVKM. Sequencing was performed on peripheral blood mononuclear cells (PBMCs), taken at baseline. The genes are TRBV28 and TRBJ1-1; 7 bases line up with TRBD1. This sequence originates from a human donor with classical Hodgkin lymphoma. CDR3 coding DNA: TGTGCCAGCAGCCCAGGGGGTTCGAACACTGAAGCTTTCTTT. Translating it yields CASSPGGSNTEAFF.